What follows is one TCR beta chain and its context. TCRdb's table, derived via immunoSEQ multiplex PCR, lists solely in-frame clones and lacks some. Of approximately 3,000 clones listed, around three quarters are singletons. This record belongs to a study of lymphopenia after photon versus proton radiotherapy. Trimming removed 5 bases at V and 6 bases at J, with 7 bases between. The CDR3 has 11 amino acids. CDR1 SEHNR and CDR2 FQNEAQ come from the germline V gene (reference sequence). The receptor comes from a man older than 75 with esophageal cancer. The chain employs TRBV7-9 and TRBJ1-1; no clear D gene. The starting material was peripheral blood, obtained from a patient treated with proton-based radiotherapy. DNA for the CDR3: TGTGCCAGCAGCACTTTCGCTGAAGCTTTCTTT. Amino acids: CASSTFAEAFF.